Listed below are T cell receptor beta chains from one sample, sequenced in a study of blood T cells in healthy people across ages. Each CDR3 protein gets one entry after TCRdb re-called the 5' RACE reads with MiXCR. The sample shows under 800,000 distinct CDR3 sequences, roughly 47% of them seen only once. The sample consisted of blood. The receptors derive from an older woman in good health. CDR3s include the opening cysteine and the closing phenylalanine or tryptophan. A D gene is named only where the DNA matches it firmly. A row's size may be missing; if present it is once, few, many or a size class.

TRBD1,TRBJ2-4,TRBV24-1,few,TGTGCCACCAGCGGGACAGCGCAAAACATTCAGTACTTC,CATSGTAQNIQYF
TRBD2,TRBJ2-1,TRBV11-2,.,TGTGCCAGCAGCTCCTCTAGCGGGGGCCCTCCAGAGACCCAGTTCTTC,CASSSSSGGPPETQFF
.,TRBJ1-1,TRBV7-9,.,TGTGCCAGCAGCCTCGCGGAGGACACTGAAGCTTTCTTT,CASSLAEDTEAFF
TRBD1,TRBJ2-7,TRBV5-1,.,TGCGCCAGCAGCGCTAGGACAGGGAGTTCCTACGAGCAGTACTTC,CASSARTGSSYEQYF
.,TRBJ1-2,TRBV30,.,TGTGCCTGTGACCCGTCCAGGGGCTATGGCTACACCTTC,CACDPSRGYGYTF
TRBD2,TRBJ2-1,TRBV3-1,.,TGTGCCAGCAGGAAAGGCGTAGCGGGGGAGACTAATGAGCAGTTCTTC,CASRKGVAGETNEQFF
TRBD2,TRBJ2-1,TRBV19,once,TGTGCCAGTAAGGGCCTAGCGGGTTTTAGTGAGCAGTTCTTC,CASKGLAGFSEQFF
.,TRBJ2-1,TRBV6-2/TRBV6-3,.,TGTGCCAGCAAAAGGGGGGGCTACAATGAGCAGTTCTTC,CASKRGGYNEQFF
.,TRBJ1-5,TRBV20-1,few,TGCAGTGCCAGAGTCGGGGTGTTTGACAATCAGCCCCAGCATTTT,CSARVGVFDNQPQHF
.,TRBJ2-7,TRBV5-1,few,TGCGCCAGCAGCTTGGGTCCGGGAGAGGGCTACGAGCAGTACTTC,CASSLGPGEGYEQYF